This T cell receptor (beta chain) emerged from a study of blood T cell repertoires in COVID-19 (dated by TCRdb to the early 2020s). With regard to the full study: Samples covering the acute and convalescent phases of COVID-19 were provided by collaborators in the United States, Italy and Spain. The prospective study material was composed of cDNA or gDNA derived from T cells, B-cell-depleted T cells, or PBMCs. Deeply sampled blood TCRbeta repertoires from subjects exposed to, actively infected with, or recovered from COVID-19 were included in the dataset. The repertoires were released in a freely available public database intended as a resource for research on the immune response to SARS-CoV-2. Samples were obtained from the ongoing ImmuneRACE study (first 160 participants) and from over 1,000 subjects provided by 6 global collaborators. Nearly every sample came with metadata listing a de-identified subject ID, COVID-19 status, age in years and sex. Where HLA class I and class II types were available, the types were taken from metadata supplied by the sample provider, not from assay-based typing.

TCRbeta CDR3 regions were amplified from genomic DNA using the immunoSEQ Assay, a bias-controlled multiplex PCR. The original methods were these. Nucleated cell counts per sample were estimated from amplification of reference gene primers within the assay. To quantify the absolute abundance of each unique TCRbeta CDR3 rearrangement, sequence reads were collapsed and filtered. For each sample, productive Simpson clonality was calculated by taking the square root of Simpson's diversity index across productive rearrangements. Drawn from immuneACCESS, this table holds only the in-frame rearrangements with V and J called that TCRdb kept. Clones are partly lost; checked studies trace under half to an unresolved V gene and leave the rest unexplained. V, J and clone size derive from that table, while D and trimming were established from the DNA sequence. Across this sample there are 65,000 to 75,000 clones, with 90% seen only once. About 1.5% of the sample comes from the top ten.

The CDR3 runs 15 amino acids, cysteine and phenylalanine included. Here the CDR3 DNA is all that survives: 45 bases in frame from base 1. V has 5 bases trimmed and J has 4 bases trimmed; junction bases matching no gene number 9. CDR1 and CDR2 (SEHNR, FQNEAQ) derive from the germline V gene (reference sequence). On this clone: Its antigen remains undetermined. No base qualities exist here, and no much larger clone lies one base off it.

The collaborating institutions used their own protocols to collect whole blood in K2EDTA tubes. For TCRbeta analysis, collaborators shipped samples in one of three forms: frozen whole blood, isolated PBMCs, or DNA extracted from either of those sample types. Results the study describes overall, beyond this receptor: The quantity of clinical and demographic metadata differed by source and by participant and was supplied without curation.

Recombination linked TRBV7-9 to TRBJ2-7, with 9 central nucleotides matching TRBD2. This clonotype was sampled from a man aged 45 to 65 with acute or convalescent COVID-19. The source material was peripheral blood. In nucleotides, the sequence is TGTGCCAGCAGCCGAGCGGGGGGACATAAGTACGAGCAGTACTTC. It translates to CASSRAGGHKYEQYF.